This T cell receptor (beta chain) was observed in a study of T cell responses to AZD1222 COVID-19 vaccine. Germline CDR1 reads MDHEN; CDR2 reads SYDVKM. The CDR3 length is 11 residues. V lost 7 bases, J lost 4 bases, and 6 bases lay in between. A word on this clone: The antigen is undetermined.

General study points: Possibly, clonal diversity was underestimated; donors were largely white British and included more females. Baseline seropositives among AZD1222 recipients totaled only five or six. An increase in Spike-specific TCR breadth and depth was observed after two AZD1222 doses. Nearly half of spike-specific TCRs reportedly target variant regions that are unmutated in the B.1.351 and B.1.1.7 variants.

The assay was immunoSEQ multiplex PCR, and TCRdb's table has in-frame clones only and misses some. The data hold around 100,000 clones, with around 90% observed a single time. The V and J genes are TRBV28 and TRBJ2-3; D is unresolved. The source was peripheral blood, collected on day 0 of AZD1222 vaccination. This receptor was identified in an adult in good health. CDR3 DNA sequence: TGTGCCAGCATGGGCCCAGATACGCAGTATTTT. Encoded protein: CASMGPDTQYF.